This paragraph covers one T cell receptor beta chain sequence. Its target is not known. The record originates from a study of glioma-infiltrating T cells. The study's findings and limits: Tissue-blood divergence was below expectation in non-neoplastic patients, above in gliomas.

Amplification of TCR alpha and beta CDR3 regions from RNA used iRepertoire nested multiplex PCR. TCRdb called the multiplex PCR reads again in MiXCR, with one record for every CDR3 protein. The data show some 150,000 distinct CDR3 sequences, more than 35% seen once. This CDR3 spans 14 amino acids. J gave up 6 bases and V 3 bases, and 5 bases lay outside the gene matches. Germline assignment: CDR1 SEHNR and CDR2 FQNEAQ (reference sequence). This chain uses TRBV7-9 with TRBJ2-3; 8 positions agree with TRBD2. Sequencing input: glioma tissue, nonneoplastic brain tissue, or PBMCs (not recorded which). The receptor was derived from a human donor with low-grade glioma or glioblastoma, undergoing nonglioma brain surgery, or in good health (not recorded which). In DNA form, the CDR3 reads TGTGCCAGCAGCTTGGGACTAGTCGAGGATACGCAGTATTTT. The encoded protein is CASSLGLVEDTQYF. Complete variable domain (other parts from reference TRBV7-9 and TRBJ2-3): DTGVSQNPRHKITKRGQNVTFRCDPISEHNRLYWYRQTLGQGPEFLTYFQNEAQLEKSRLLSDRFSAERPKGSFSTLEIQRTEQGDSAMYLCASSLGLVEDTQYFGPGTRLTVL.